This passage covers 21 T cell receptor beta chains from one sample sequenced in a study of T cells in Graves' hyperthyroidism and ophthalmopathy. Researchers took RNA transcripts and amplified the TCR beta CDR3 regions from them. The HTBI primer set was used in a first-round RT-PCR of the TCR CDR3. A single record per CDR3 protein comes from TCRdb applying MiXCR to the multiplex PCR reads. The table lists about 400,000 distinct CDR3 sequences, approximately 15% of them singletons. Sequences were obtained from blood. The receptors stem from a woman aged 18 to 35 with Graves' hyperthyroidism.

This clonotype was seen many times. Relative to the germline gene, one junction end is altered; a read error may explain this. The V gene is TRBV5-1, the J gene TRBJ1-4; weak D call: TRBD1 (6 bases). The CDR3 covers 16 residues. The germline CDR1 and CDR2 sequences are SGHRS and YFSETQ. CDR3 region: CASSLGGSATNEKLFF. CDR3 DNA: TGTGCCAGCAGCTTAGGGGGGTCTGCAACTAATGAAAAACTGTTTTTT.

This rearrangement joins TRBV7-3 to TRBJ2-3, with 14 bases matching TRBD2. V lost 3 bases, J lost 1 base, and 3 bases stayed unmatched. The V gene's germline CDR1 is SGHTA and CDR2 FQGTGA. The CDR3 sequence is 17 residues long. CDR3 region: CASSLGLAGVGTDTQYF. The CDR3 coding sequence is TGTGCCAGCAGCTTGGGACTAGCGGGAGTGGGCACAGATACGCAGTATTTT.

Ten or more counts support this clonotype. The chain carries TRBV28 and TRBJ1-2, with unresolved D. Deletions cut 6 bases from V and 4 bases from J, with 9 bases between. Germline CDR1 and CDR2: MDHEN and SYDVKM. CDR3 size: 12 residues. CDR3 in DNA: TGTGCCAGCAGGGACGGCCCCTATGGCTACACCTTC. Protein: CASRDGPYGYTF.

This clonotype was recorded at least ten times. The genes are TRBV9 and TRBJ1-1; a weak D match, TRBD1 (6 bases). V was pared by 4 bases and J by 5 bases, with 18 bases between. Germline values: CDR1 SGDLS, CDR2 YYNGEE. CDR3 length equals 15 residues. The DNA of the CDR3 is TGTGCCAGCAGCCCCCGAGGGGGGGGGGATACTGAAGCTTTCTTT. It is translated as CASSPRGGGDTEAFF.

This clonotype was counted many times. The genes are TRBV29-1 and TRBJ2-5, with 10 bases that match TRBD2. The CDR3 totals 13 residues. Trimming cost V 4 bases and J 5 bases; bases outside gene matches: 4. Germline V gives CDR1 SQVTM, CDR2 ANQGSEA. The CDR3 region has the DNA TGCAGCGTTGCTAGCGGGAGTGGCGAGACCCAGTACTTC. Its protein is CSVASGSGETQYF. The complete variable domain, with remaining parts taken from reference TRBV29-1 and TRBJ2-5, reads SAVISQKPSRDICQRGTSLTIQCQVDSQVTMMFWYRQQPGQSLTLIATANQGSEATYESGFVIDKFPISRPNLTFSTLTVSNMSPEDSSIYLCSVASGSGETQYFGPGTRLLVL.

This clonotype has ten or more counts. The CDR3 DNA follows: TGCGCCAGCAGCTTGGCCTTTCGAGGGACTGAAGCTTTCTTT. Its protein product is CASSLAFRGTEAFF. The rearrangement links TRBV5-1 to TRBJ1-1; D is ambiguous. Between the trimmed V and J ends, which lost 0 bases and 5 bases, there was a span of 11 bases. The CDR3 is made up of 14 amino acids. CDR1 SGHRS and CDR2 YFSETQ come from the germline V gene.

This clonotype was detected many times. The genes are TRBV20-1 and TRBJ1-6, with D possibly TRBD1 on 6 matching bases. V lost 6 bases and J lost 3, with 9 bases in between. The CDR3 has 13 amino acids. CDR1 is DFQATT and CDR2 is SNEGSKA in the germline V gene (reference sequence). The CDR3 DNA is TGCAGTGCCCGGACAGTCTATAATTCACCCCTCCACTTT. Its translation is CSARTVYNSPLHF.

In this sample, this clonotype turned up many times. This sequence joins TRBV5-1 and TRBJ1-1; D ambiguous. V was trimmed by 0 bases and J by 8 bases, leaving 14 bases between them. Germline-derived CDR1 and CDR2 are SGHRS and YFSETQ. The CDR3 covers 14 residues. CDR3 loop: CASSLVVDHVEAFF. The CDR3 DNA reads TGCGCCAGCAGCTTGGTAGTCGATCACGTGGAAGCTTTCTTT.

A single count supports this clonotype. Here the CDR3 DNA reads TGTGCCAGCAGCGGGCGGACAGGGGGCGCAGAGACCCAGTACTTC. Translated, it gives CASSGRTGGAETQYF. The V and J genes are TRBV11-2 and TRBJ2-5, with 11 bases that match TRBD1. This CDR3 has 15 amino acids. V shed 5 bases, J shed 4 bases, and the junction held 6 bases outside the gene matches. Germline loops: CDR1 SGHAT, CDR2 FQNNGV.

This clonotype has at least ten counts. This sequence joins TRBV9 and TRBJ2-7, with 7 bases that match TRBD1. V dropped 4 bases and J dropped 5; count of bases not matched to a gene: 15. CDR3 size: 16 residues. CDR1 and CDR2 from the germline V gene are SGDLS and YYNGEE. The CDR3 DNA reads TGTGCCAGCAGCCAAACGACAGGGTCGGGCGGGCACGAGCAGTACTTC. Residues: CASSQTTGSGGHEQYF.

This clonotype was recorded many times. The chain employs TRBV2 and TRBJ2-2; D is uncertain. CDR3 length equals 14 residues. Trimming removed 1 base from V and 4 bases from J, with 7 bases in between. The germline V gene encodes CDR1 SNHLY and CDR2 FYNNEI. CDR3 loop: CASSEVRTTGELFF. DNA for the CDR3: TGTGCCAGCAGTGAAGTCCGTACCACCGGGGAGCTGTTTTTT.

The chain uses TRBV7-9 and TRBJ1-4; D remains ambiguous. Germline loops: CDR1 SEHNR, CDR2 FQNEAQ (reference sequence). V dropped 5 bases and J dropped 0 bases, with 13 bases sitting between them. The CDR3 loop spans 16 amino acids. CDR3 sequence: CASSHPVRATNEKLFF. The CDR3 DNA sequence: TGTGCCAGCAGCCACCCGGTCCGGGCAACTAATGAAAAACTGTTTTTT.

The CDR3 DNA is TGCGCCAGCAGCCAACTTGGGGGGGCCCTCTCACGCGAGCTGTTTTTT. Encoded protein: CASSQLGGALSRELFF. The J gene is TRBJ2-2, the V gene TRBV4-1; D is possibly TRBD2 (7 bases). CDR1 and CDR2 (germline): MGHRA, YSYEKL. The V gene lost 2 bases and the J gene lost 11 bases, with 21 bases spanning the gap. The CDR3 extends over 16 amino acids.

This clonotype was detected many times. The chain joins TRBV20-1 to TRBJ2-2, with TRBD2 identical over 10 bases. This CDR3 is 16 amino acids long. Per germline, CDR1 DFQATT and CDR2 SNEGSKA (reference sequence). The J segment lost 0 bases and the V segment lost 5 bases, leaving 6 bases of the junction unmatched. The CDR3 reads CSAQGLAPANTGELFF. CDR3 in DNA: TGCAGTGCTCAGGGACTAGCGCCTGCGAACACCGGGGAGCTGTTTTTT.

The table lists this clonotype with many counts. The chain employs TRBV7-9 and TRBJ2-7; no clear D gene. V lost 6 bases and J lost 4, with 10 bases in between. From germline, CDR1 is SEHNR and CDR2 FQNEAQ (reference sequence). This CDR3 spans 12 amino acids. The CDR3 region is CASSSDPYEQYF. The CDR3 DNA sequence: TGTGCCAGCAGTTCGGACCCTTACGAGCAGTACTTC.

Many counts were recorded for this clonotype. This chain's CDR3 is CASSLREGEGKNIQYF. In nucleotides, the CDR3 is TGTGCCAGCAGCCTACGCGAGGGGGAGGGCAAAAACATTCAGTACTTC. The chain couples TRBV12-3 or TRBV12-4 to TRBJ2-4, with a possible D match to TRBD2 (7 bases). The CDR3 has 16 residues. V dropped 6 bases and J dropped 3 bases, with 18 bases sitting between them.

The chain carries TRBV6-8 and TRBJ2-5; the D gene is possibly TRBD1 (6 bases). V lost 7 bases and J 5 bases, leaving 23 bases between the germline ends. Per germline, CDR1 MNHGY and CDR2 SAAAGT. This CDR3 is 16 amino acids long. CDR3 nucleotide sequence: TGTGCCAGCACTCCAGGGGAAGGAGCCACAAGGGAGACCCAGTACTTC. Amino acid sequence: CASTPGEGATRETQYF.

This clonotype was seen ten or more times. The J gene is TRBJ1-4, the V gene TRBV30; the D gene is possibly TRBD1 (5 bases). This CDR3 has 18 residues. V was clipped by 2 bases and J by 8 bases, with 27 bases between them. Germline V gene sequence: CDR1 GTSNPN, CDR2 SVGIG (reference sequence). CDR3: CAWSMRTLLPSVKEKLFF. The CDR3 bases are TGTGCCTGGAGTATGCGGACACTTCTCCCCTCAGTAAAGGAAAAACTGTTTTTT.

The table lists this clonotype with many counts. The chain links TRBV20-1 to TRBJ2-5; 8 bases line up with TRBD2. Germline trimming cut 4 bases from V and 1 base from J; bases unmatched to any gene: 8. This CDR3 region has 15 residues. Germline-derived CDR1 and CDR2 are DFQATT and SNEGSKA (reference sequence). DNA for the CDR3: TGCAGTGCTAACGGGGGACTAGATATCCAAGAGACCCAGTACTTC. Translating gives CSANGGLDIQETQYF.

This sequence joins TRBV30 and TRBJ2-1, with TRBD2 identical over 14 bases. V was clipped by 4 bases and J by 4 bases; unmatched bases: 9. The CDR3 is made up of 17 amino acids. Germline CDR1 is GTSNPN and CDR2 is SVGIG (reference sequence). CDR3 sequence: CAWTGTSGSIGYNEQFF. The CDR3 DNA reads as TGTGCCTGGACGGGGACTAGCGGGAGTATCGGGTACAATGAGCAGTTCTTC. Full variable domain (remainder filled in from reference TRBV30 and TRBJ2-1): SQTIHQWPATLVQPVGSPLSLECTVEGTSNPNLYWYRQAAGRGLQLLFYSVGIGQISSEVPQNLSASRPQDRQFILSSKKLLLSDSGFYLCAWTGTSGSIGYNEQFFGPGTRLTVL.

This clonotype turned up a few times. The CDR3 region has the DNA TGTGCCAGCAGCTTAGAAAGGTGGGAGACCCAGTACTTC. As protein: CASSLERWETQYF. This chain links TRBV6-1 with TRBJ2-5, with D unclear. Trimming shortened V by 6 bases and J by 5 bases, and 13 bases separated the two germline ends. Germline V gives CDR1 MNHNS, CDR2 SASEGT. The CDR3 has 13 residues.